These T cell receptor beta chains were read from a single sample in a study of identical twins. TCRdb called the 5' RACE reads again in MiXCR, with one record for every CDR3 protein. The table shows roughly 750,000 distinct CDR3 sequences, with 20% to 25% occurring only once. Another study also made use of these data, one on T cells expressing NK-cell markers.

Sequenced: PBMCs. These receptors were taken from a woman aged 18-29 years in good health. CDR3s include the opening cysteine and the closing phenylalanine or tryptophan. A D gene is named only where the DNA matches it firmly. Only part of the rows carry a size: once, few, many, or a class if the clone is expanded.

J gene	V gene	D gene	clone size	CDR3 DNA	CDR3 protein
TRBJ2-7	TRBV7-9	TRBD1	few	TGTGCCAGCAGTTGGGGACAGGGTCGGTTTCGTGACGAGCAGTACTTC	CASSWGQGRFRDEQYF
TRBJ1-1	TRBV27	.	many	TGTGCCAGCAGGAGCGTCGTGGCTGGGAACACTGAAGCTTTCTTT	CASRSVVAGNTEAFF
TRBJ1-6	TRBV10-3	.	few	TGTGCCATCAGCCCCCGGTCCGGTGGGGATTCACCCCTCCACTTT	CAISPRSGGDSPLHF
TRBJ2-1	TRBV12-3/TRBV12-4	.	.	TGTGCCAGCGGCGAGCAGTTCTTC	CASGEQFF
TRBJ2-3	TRBV2	TRBD1	few	TGTGCCAGCAGTGGAGGGACAGGGAGACGCGATACGCAGTATTTT	CASSGGTGRRDTQYF
TRBJ2-6	TRBV10-3	.	few	TGTGCCATCGGTGGCAGGGGCGGTTCGTCTGGGGCCAACGTCCTGACTTTC	CAIGGRGGSSGANVLTF
TRBJ2-7	TRBV20-1	TRBD2	many	TGCAGTGCTAGACTAGCGGGGGCCTACGAGCAGTACTTC	CSARLAGAYEQYF
TRBJ2-7	TRBV5-1	TRBD1	many	TGCGCCAGCAGCACTTCAGGACAGGGCTACGAGCAGTACTTC	CASSTSGQGYEQYF
TRBJ2-2	TRBV3-1	TRBD2	.	TGTGCCAGCAGCCAAGTCGTCCTAGCGGGAGCCCAACCACCCGGGGAGCTGTTTTTT	CASSQVVLAGAQPPGELFF
TRBJ2-7	TRBV12-3/TRBV12-4	.	few	TGTGCCAGCAGGGGACTCGGGGCCTACGAGCAGTACTTC	CASRGLGAYEQYF
TRBJ2-3	TRBV20-1	TRBD2	many	TGCAGTGCTAGGGGTTCACTAGCGGGATACACAGATACGCAGTATTTT	CSARGSLAGYTDTQYF
TRBJ1-1	TRBV29-1	.	few	TGCAGCGCCGGCCGGACCTCGGGCACTGAAGCTTTCTTT	CSAGRTSGTEAFF